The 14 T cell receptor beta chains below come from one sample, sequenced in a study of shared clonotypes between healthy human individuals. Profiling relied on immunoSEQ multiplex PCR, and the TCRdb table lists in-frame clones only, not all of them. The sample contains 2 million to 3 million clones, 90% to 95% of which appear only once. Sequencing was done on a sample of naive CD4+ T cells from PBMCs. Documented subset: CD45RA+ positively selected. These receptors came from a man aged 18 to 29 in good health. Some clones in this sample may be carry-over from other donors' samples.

The DNA for the CDR3 is TGTGCCAGCAGCTTAAGACAAGTGGCAGATACGCAGTATTTT. It translates to CASSLRQVADTQYF. The chain has TRBV7-3 and TRBJ2-3; D ambiguous. The CDR3 is made up of 14 amino acids. Trimming shortened V by 1 base and J by 4 bases, and 9 bases separated the two germline ends. The germline gives CDR1 SGHTA, CDR2 FQGTGA.

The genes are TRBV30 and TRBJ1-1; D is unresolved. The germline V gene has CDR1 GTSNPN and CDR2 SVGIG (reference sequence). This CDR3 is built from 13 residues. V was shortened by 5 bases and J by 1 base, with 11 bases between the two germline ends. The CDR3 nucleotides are TGTGCCTGGGCATTAAGTTGGAACACTGAAGCTTTCTTT. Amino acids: CAWALSWNTEAFF.

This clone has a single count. The CDR3 DNA follows: TGTGCCAGCAGTTCCCCCGGGACCAACTACAATGAGCAGTTCTTC. It encodes CASSSPGTNYNEQFF. The chain joins TRBV28 to TRBJ2-1; D could derive from TRBD1 or TRBD2 (5 bases each). The CDR3 consists of 15 residues. From germline, CDR1 is MDHEN and CDR2 SYDVKM. Trimming pared 4 bases from V and 3 bases from J, leaving 13 bases between.

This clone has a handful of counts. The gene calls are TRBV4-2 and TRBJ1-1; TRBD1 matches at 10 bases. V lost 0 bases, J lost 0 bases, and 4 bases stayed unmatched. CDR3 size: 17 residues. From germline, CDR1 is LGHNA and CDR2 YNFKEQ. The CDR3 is CASSQDGQGDLNTEAFF. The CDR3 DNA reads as TGTGCCAGCAGCCAAGATGGACAGGGGGACCTGAACACTGAAGCTTTCTTT.

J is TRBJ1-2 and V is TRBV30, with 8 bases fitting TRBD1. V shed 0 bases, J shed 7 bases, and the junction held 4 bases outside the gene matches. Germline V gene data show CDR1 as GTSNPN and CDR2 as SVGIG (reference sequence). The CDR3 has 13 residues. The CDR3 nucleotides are TGTGCCTGGAGTGTTATAGGGACAGGTGGCTACACCTTC. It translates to CAWSVIGTGGYTF.

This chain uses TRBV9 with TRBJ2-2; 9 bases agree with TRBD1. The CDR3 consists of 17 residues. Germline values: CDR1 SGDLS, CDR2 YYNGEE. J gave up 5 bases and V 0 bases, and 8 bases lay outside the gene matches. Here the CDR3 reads CASSVVDRGRTTGELFF. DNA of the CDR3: TGTGCCAGCAGCGTAGTCGACAGGGGGAGAACAACCGGGGAGCTGTTTTTT.

The CDR3, as DNA: TGCAGCGTAGGACACAACCTTCGGGGTGGCTACACCTTC. Its translation is CSVGHNLRGGYTF. This chain joins TRBV29-1 and TRBJ1-2; tentatively, D is TRBD1 (5 bases). This CDR3 has 13 residues. Per the germline V gene, CDR1 is SQVTM and CDR2 is ANQGSEA. Trimming removed 6 bases at V and 7 bases at J, with 18 bases between.

Written as DNA, the CDR3 is TGTGCCAGCCACCAAGGGGTCCGAGCAGATACGCAGTATTTT. Its translation: CASHQGVRADTQYF. J is TRBJ2-3 and V is TRBV11-2; D may be TRBD1 (5 bases). The CDR3 contains 14 residues. Trimming removed 8 bases from V and 4 bases from J, with 16 bases in between. Germline V lookup: CDR1 SGHAT, CDR2 FQNNGV.

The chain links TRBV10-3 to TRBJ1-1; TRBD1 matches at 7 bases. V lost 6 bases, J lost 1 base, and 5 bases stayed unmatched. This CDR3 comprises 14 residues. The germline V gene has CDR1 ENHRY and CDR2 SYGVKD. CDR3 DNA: TGTGCCATCAGGGGGGACAGTCCGAACACTGAAGCTTTCTTT. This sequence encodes CAIRGDSPNTEAFF.

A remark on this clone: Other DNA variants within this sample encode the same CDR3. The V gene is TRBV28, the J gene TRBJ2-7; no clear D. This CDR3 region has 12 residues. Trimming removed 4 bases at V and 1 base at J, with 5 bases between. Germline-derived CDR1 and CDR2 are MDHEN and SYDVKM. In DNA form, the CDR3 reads TGTGCCAGCAGTTCCTATTCCTACGAGCAGTACTTC. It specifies CASSSYSYEQYF.

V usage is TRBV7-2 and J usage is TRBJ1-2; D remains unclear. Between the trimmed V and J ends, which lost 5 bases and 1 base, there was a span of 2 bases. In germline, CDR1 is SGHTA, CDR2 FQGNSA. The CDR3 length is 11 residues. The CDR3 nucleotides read TGTGCCAGCAGCATTAACTATGGCTACACCTTC. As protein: CASSINYGYTF.

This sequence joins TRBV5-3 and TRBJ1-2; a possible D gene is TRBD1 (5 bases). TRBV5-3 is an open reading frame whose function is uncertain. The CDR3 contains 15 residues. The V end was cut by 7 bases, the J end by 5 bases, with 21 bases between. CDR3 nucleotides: TGTGCCAGAGCCCCCAATGGGGGGGGGAAGTATGGCTACACCTTC. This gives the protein CARAPNGGGKYGYTF.

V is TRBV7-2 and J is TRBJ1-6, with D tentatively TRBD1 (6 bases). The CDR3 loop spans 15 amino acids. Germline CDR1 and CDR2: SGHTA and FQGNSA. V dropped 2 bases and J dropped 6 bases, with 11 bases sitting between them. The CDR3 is CASSLLQGSNSPLHF. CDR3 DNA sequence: TGTGCCAGCAGCTTATTGCAGGGGTCTAATTCACCCCTCCACTTT.

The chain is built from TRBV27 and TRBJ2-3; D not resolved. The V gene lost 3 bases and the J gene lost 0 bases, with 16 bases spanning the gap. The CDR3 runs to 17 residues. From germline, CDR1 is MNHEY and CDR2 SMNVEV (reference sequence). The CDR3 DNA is TGTGCCAGCAGTTTGTTAGGCCTCGTAGTAAGCACAGATACGCAGTATTTT. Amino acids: CASSLLGLVVSTDTQYF.